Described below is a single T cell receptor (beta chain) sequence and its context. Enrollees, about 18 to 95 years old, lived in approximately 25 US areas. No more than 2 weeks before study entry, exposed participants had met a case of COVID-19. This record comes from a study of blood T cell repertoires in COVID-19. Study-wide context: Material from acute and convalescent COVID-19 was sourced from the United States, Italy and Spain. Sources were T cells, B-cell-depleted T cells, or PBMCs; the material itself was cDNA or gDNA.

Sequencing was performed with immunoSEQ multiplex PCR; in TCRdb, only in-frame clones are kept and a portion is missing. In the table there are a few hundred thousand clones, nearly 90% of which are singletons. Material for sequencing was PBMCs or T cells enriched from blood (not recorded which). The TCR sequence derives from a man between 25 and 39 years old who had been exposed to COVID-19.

CDR3 region: CASSIPRVENTEAFF. DNA of the CDR3: TGTGCCAGCAGCATCCCCAGGGTGGAGAACACTGAAGCTTTCTTT. The chain has TRBV5-4 and TRBJ1-1, with a tentative D call TRBD1 (5 bases). CDR1 and CDR2 from the germline V gene are SGHNT and YYREEE (reference sequence). V was cut by 4 bases and J by 1 base, with 14 bases left in between. This CDR3 has 15 amino acids.